This TCR beta chain appears in the sequencing data of a study of CD8 T cells in ankylosing spondylitis. Broader study findings: The study identified a TCR beta motif of roughly eight highly homologous variants that appeared characteristic of ankylosing spondylitis blood. CD8+ cells made up the disease-linked clones, which were relatively rare in peripheral blood. Significant enrichment of disease-linked clones was reported in matched ankylosing spondylitis synovial fluid. Certain motif variants had earlier been reported in reactive arthritis synovial fluid and blood.

Using quantitative 5'-RACE with molecular barcodes, the authors made TCR beta libraries. TCRdb re-called the 5' RACE reads through MiXCR, storing one row per CDR3 protein. The sample carries approximately 220,000 distinct CDR3 sequences, around 20% recorded once. Germline CDR1 and CDR2: SGHVS and FNYEAQ. The CDR3 has 14 residues. The germline V and J ends were trimmed by 5 bases and 5 bases, with 12 bases remaining between them. Notes on this clonotype: Its target is unknown.

The specimen was blood, either unsorted or a sorted T cell fraction (not recorded which). This TCR came from a male donor with ankylosing spondylitis. This chain joins TRBV7-6 and TRBJ1-4; D possibly corresponds to TRBD1 (6 bases). CDR3 region: CASSRQAENEKLFF. The CDR3 DNA reads as TGTGCCAGCAGCCGACAGGCAGAGAATGAAAAACTGTTTTTT.